This T cell receptor beta chain was observed in a study of blood T cell repertoires in COVID-19. For the study at large: T cells, B-cell-depleted T cells, or PBMCs supplied cDNA or gDNA.

CDR1 is SGHVS, CDR2 FQNEAQ, per germline. The CDR3 is 11 residues long. Trimming took 2 bases from V and 5 from J, leaving 4 bases between them. Authors' methods: Reference gene primer amplification in the assay estimated nucleated cell counts. Profiling relied on immunoSEQ multiplex PCR, and the TCRdb table lists in-frame clones only, not all of them. The V and J calls and clone size come from that table; D and trimming were worked out from the DNA. This sample carries around 150,000 clones, 65% to 80% of them seen once, and the ten largest clones take roughly 17%. This TCR was recovered from a man aged 50-59 years with acute or convalescent COVID-19. This chain links TRBV7-8 with TRBJ2-7, with D uncertain. The specimen sequenced was peripheral blood. The CDR3 DNA sequence: TGTGCCAGCAGCTTAATCGACGAGCAGTACTTC. As protein: CASSLIDEQYF.